One sample yielded the 5 T cell receptor beta chains listed below, sequenced in a study of beta chain features in type 1 diabetes. Study-level findings and limits: In every one of the four CD4+ subsets, TCRB CDR3s were moderately but significantly shorter in Type 1 diabetes patients.

Which antigens these TCRs recognize remains unknown. Reverse transcribing all isolated RNA meant expressed TCRB transcripts were sequenced. Sequencing used immunoSEQ multiplex PCR; TCRdb keeps in-frame clones, though not all of them. The profile shows 500,000 to 800,000 clones, around an eighth of them singletons. Sequencing was done on a sample of naive CD4+ T cells from blood. These TCRs come from a man under 40 with type 1 diabetes.

This clone was detected only a few times. This chain connects TRBV5-1 to TRBJ2-7; 12 nucleotides agree with TRBD2. With V trimmed by 3 bases and J by 2 bases, 0 bases remained unmatched. The CDR3 sequence is 14 residues long. Germline CDR1 and CDR2: SGHRS and YFSETQ. The CDR3: CASSWTSGAYEQYF. For the CDR3, the DNA is TGCGCCAGCAGCTGGACTAGCGGGGCCTACGAGCAGTACTTC. Filled out from reference TRBV5-1 and TRBJ2-7, the complete variable domain reads KAGVTQTPRYLIKTRGQQVTLSCSPISGHRSVSWYQQTPGQGLQFLFEYFSETQRNKGNFPGRFSGRQFSNSRSEMNVSTLELGDSALYLCASSWTSGAYEQYFGPGTRLTVT.

This clone came up a few times. The chain links TRBV7-3 to TRBJ1-6; possibly TRBD1 for D (6 bases). Trimming pared 5 bases from V and 9 bases from J, leaving 17 bases between. CDR1 SGHTA and CDR2 FQGTGA come from the germline V gene. The CDR3 sequence is 15 residues long. CDR3 nucleotides: TGTGCCAGCAGCCGAACAGGGACGGGGGTTTCACCCCTCCACTTT. Amino acids: CASSRTGTGVSPLHF.

This clone was detected a few times. J is TRBJ1-4 and V is TRBV4-3; D possibly corresponds to TRBD1 (6 bases). V gave up 4 bases and J gave up 7 bases, with 10 bases separating them. Germline assignment: CDR1 LGHNA and CDR2 YSLEER. This CDR3 contains 13 residues. CDR3 bases: TGCGCCAGCAGCCTCGAGGGGGGTGAAAAACTGTTTTTT. As protein: CASSLEGGEKLFF.

A few counts support this clone. The chain joins TRBV9 to TRBJ1-5; D unresolved. The CDR3 is made up of 14 amino acids. Per the germline V gene, CDR1 is SGDLS and CDR2 is YYNGEE. Trimming left V 3 bases short and J 7 bases short, with 14 bases between. The CDR3 spells CASSATTTGQPQHF. CDR3 in DNA: TGTGCCAGCAGCGCTACTACTACGGGGCAGCCCCAGCATTTT.

The rearrangement joins TRBV19 to TRBJ1-2, with a weak D call TRBD1 (5 bases). This CDR3 comprises 14 residues. CDR1 LNHDA and CDR2 SQIVND come from the germline V gene (reference sequence). Trimming shortened V by 8 bases and J by 1 base, and 14 bases separated the two germline ends. The CDR3 nucleotides are TGTGCCAGTCCCATAAGGGGACTTAACTATGGCTACACCTTC. Protein: CASPIRGLNYGYTF.